Below, 8 T cell receptor beta chains from the same sample are listed, as sequenced in a study of T-cell memory formation after mild COVID-19. TCRdb reprocessed the 5' RACE reads with MiXCR, giving one entry per CDR3 protein. The sample shows around 220,000 distinct CDR3 sequences, about 16% of them seen only once. The sequencing sample was made of PBMCs or a T cell subset sorted from them (not recorded which). These receptors were taken from a man younger than 35 who had mild COVID-19 (a few samples of this study predate the infection). Cell type and time point are not known.

The J gene is TRBJ2-2, the V gene TRBV18; possibly TRBD1 for D (5 bases). CDR1 and CDR2 from the germline V gene are KGHSH and LQKENI. The ends were cut back, 3 bases at V and 6 bases at J, with 20 bases in the middle. There are 17 residues in the CDR3. CDR3 bases: TGTGCCAGCTCACCGGACATATCGGCGACGTGGGCCGGGGAGCTGTTTTTT. Translated, it gives CASSPDISATWAGELFF.

This clonotype was observed a handful of times. This chain joins TRBV6-1 and TRBJ2-7; no firm D call. The CDR3 covers 14 residues. V was cut by 5 bases and J by 2 bases, with 13 bases left in between. In germline, CDR1 is MNHNS, CDR2 SASEGT. Written as DNA, the CDR3 is TGTGCCAGCAGTTATGACCGGGTCGCCTACGAGCAGTACGTC. It is translated as CASSYDRVAYEQYV.

This clonotype was observed at least ten times. The chain carries TRBV6-5 and TRBJ1-1; a weak D match, TRBD1 (6 bases). The CDR3 runs to 15 residues. Trimming shortened V by 2 bases and J by 4 bases, and 14 bases separated the two germline ends. CDR1 and CDR2 (germline): MNHEY, SVGAGI. Written as DNA, the CDR3 is TGTGCCAGCAGTTACAGGTCGGCAGGGGCCACTGAAGCTTTCTTT. Protein sequence: CASSYRSAGATEAFF.

This clonotype was found a few times. V is TRBV3-1 and J is TRBJ1-3; D call uncertain. The CDR3 spans 15 residues. In germline, CDR1 is LGHDT, CDR2 YNNKEL (reference sequence). The V end was cut by 2 bases, the J end by 1 base, with 9 bases between. The DNA of the CDR3 is TGTGCCAGCAGCCAACGATCAGGTTCTGGAAACACCATATATTTT. It is translated as CASSQRSGSGNTIYF.

This sequence joins TRBV7-2 and TRBJ2-7, with 8 bases aligning to TRBD1. V shed 4 bases, J shed 7 bases, and the junction held 6 bases outside the gene matches. This CDR3 is built from 13 residues. Per the germline V gene, CDR1 is SGHTA and CDR2 is FQGNSA. Written as DNA, the CDR3 is TGTGCCAGCAGCTCAGACAGGGGTCGGGAGCAGTACTTC. As protein: CASSSDRGREQYF.

J is TRBJ1-4 and V is TRBV12-3 or TRBV12-4, with TRBD1 as a possible D gene (6 bases). The CDR3 is 13 residues long. V was shortened by 5 bases and J by 9 bases, with 13 bases between the two germline ends. CDR3 nucleotide sequence: TGTGCCAGCAGTAAAACAGGGCAGCAAAAACTGTTTTTT. This sequence encodes CASSKTGQQKLFF.

The J gene is TRBJ1-6, the V gene TRBV3-1, with a possible D match to TRBD1 (6 bases). Germline CDR1 is LGHDT and CDR2 is YNNKEL (reference sequence). This CDR3 is built from 15 residues. V lost 2 bases to trimming and J lost 9 bases, with 14 bases between them. CDR3 residues: CASSQNRDSRSPLHF. The CDR3 nucleotides read TGTGCCAGCAGCCAAAACAGGGACTCTCGTTCACCCCTCCACTTT.

This clonotype was detected only a few times. The CDR3: CASSLGVASLTGANVLTF. The CDR3 DNA is TGTGCCAGCAGCTTAGGGGTCGCGAGTCTGACTGGGGCCAACGTCCTGACTTTC. The rearrangement links TRBV7-6 to TRBJ2-6; no clear D. This CDR3 has 18 residues. Per germline, CDR1 SGHVS and CDR2 FNYEAQ. V was trimmed by 1 base and J by 2 bases, leaving 15 bases between them.